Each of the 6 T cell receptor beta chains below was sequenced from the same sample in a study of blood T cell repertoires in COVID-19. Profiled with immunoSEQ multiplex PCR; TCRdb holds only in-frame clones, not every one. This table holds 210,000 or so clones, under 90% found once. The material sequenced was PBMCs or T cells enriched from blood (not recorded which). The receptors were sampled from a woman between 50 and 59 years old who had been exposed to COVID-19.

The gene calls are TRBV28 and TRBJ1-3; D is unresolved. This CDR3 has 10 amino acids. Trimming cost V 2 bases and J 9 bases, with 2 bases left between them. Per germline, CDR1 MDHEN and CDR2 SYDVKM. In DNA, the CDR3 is TGTGCCAGCAGTTTACGCACCATATATTTT. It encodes CASSLRTIYF. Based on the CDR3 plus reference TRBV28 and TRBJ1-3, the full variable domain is DVKVTQSSRYLVKRTGEKVFLECVQDMDHENMFWYRQDPGLGLRLIYFSYDVKMKEKGDIPEGYSVSREKKERFSLILESASTNQTSMYLCASSLRTIYFGEGSWLTVV.

The chain's CDR3 is CASSQQAISSGNTIYF. The CDR3 DNA is TGCGCCAGCAGCCAACAGGCTATTAGCTCTGGAAACACCATATATTTT. The chain is built from TRBV5-1 and TRBJ1-3, with a possible D match to TRBD1 (5 bases). V lost 4 bases, J lost 0 bases, and 14 bases lay in between. The CDR3 is 16 residues long. Germline-derived CDR1 and CDR2 are SGHRS and YFSETQ.

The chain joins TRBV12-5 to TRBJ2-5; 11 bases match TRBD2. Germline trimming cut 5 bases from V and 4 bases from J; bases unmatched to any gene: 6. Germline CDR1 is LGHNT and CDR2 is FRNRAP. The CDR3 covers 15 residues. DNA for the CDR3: TGTGCTAGTGGTCCCGGGACTAGCGGCCCAGAGACCCAGTACTTC. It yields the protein CASGPGTSGPETQYF.

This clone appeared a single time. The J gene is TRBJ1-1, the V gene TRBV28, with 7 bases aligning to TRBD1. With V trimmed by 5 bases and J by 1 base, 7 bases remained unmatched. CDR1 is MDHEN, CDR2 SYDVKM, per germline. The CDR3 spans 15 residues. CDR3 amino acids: CASSQYRDRNTEAFF. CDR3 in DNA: TGTGCCAGCAGTCAATACCGGGACAGGAACACTGAAGCTTTCTTT.

CDR3 coding DNA: TGTGCCAGTAGTATAAGCCCCCGTACGCAGTATTTT. Translation: CASSISPRTQYF. This chain links TRBV19 with TRBJ2-3; the D is unclear. V gave up 2 bases and J gave up 8 bases, with 8 bases separating them. The CDR3 has 12 amino acids. CDR1 is LNHDA and CDR2 is SQIVND in the germline V gene (reference sequence).

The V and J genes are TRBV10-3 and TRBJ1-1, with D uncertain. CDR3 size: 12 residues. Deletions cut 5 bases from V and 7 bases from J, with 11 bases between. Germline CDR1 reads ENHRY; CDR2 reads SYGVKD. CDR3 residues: CAISPVTGEAFF. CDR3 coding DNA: TGTGCCATCAGTCCGGTGACGGGTGAAGCTTTCTTT.